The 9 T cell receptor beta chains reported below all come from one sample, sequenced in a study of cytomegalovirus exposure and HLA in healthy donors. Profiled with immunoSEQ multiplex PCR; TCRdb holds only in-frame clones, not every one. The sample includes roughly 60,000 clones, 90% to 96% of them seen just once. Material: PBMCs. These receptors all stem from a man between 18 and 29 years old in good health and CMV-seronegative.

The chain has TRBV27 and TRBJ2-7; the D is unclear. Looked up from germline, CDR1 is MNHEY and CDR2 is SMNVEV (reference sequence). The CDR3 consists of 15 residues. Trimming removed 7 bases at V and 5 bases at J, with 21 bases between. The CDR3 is CASNPSGGLIHEQYF. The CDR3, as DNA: TGTGCCAGCAACCCCTCAGGTGGGCTAATTCACGAGCAGTACTTC.

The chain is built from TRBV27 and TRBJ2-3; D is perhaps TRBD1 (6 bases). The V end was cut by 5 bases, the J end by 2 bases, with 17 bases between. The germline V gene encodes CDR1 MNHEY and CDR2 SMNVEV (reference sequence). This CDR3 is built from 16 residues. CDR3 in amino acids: CASSPVGWDTTDTQYF. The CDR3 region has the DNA TGTGCCAGCAGTCCCGTTGGATGGGACACCACAGATACGCAGTATTTT.

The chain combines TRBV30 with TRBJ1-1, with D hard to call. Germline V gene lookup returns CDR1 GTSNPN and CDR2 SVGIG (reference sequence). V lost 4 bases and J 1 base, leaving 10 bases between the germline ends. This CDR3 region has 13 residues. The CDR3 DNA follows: TGTGCCTGGAACCGGGGATGGAACACTGAAGCTTTCTTT. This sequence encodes CAWNRGWNTEAFF.

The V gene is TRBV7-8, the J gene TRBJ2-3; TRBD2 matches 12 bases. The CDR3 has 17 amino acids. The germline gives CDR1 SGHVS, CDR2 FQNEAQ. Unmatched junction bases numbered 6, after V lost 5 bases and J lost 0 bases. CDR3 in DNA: TGTGCCAGCAGCCTAGGGGGACTAGCGGGTAGCACAGATACGCAGTATTTT. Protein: CASSLGGLAGSTDTQYF. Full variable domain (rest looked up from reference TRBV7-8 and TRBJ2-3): GAGVSQSPRYKVAKRGQDVALRCDPISGHVSLFWYQQALGQGPEFLTYFQNEAQLDKSGLPSDRFFAERPEGSVSTLKIQRTQQEDSAVYLCASSLGGLAGSTDTQYFGPGTRLTVL.

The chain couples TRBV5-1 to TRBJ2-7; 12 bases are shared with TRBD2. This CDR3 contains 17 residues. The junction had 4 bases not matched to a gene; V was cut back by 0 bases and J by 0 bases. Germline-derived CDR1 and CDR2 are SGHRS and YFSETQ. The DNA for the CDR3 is TGCGCCAGCAGCTTGGGACTAGCGGGAGACTACTCCTACGAGCAGTACTTC. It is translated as CASSLGLAGDYSYEQYF.

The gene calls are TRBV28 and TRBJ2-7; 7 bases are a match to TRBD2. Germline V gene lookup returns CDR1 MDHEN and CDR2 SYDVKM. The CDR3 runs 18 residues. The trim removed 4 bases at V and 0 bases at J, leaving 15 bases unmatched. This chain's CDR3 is CASSSQTALAASSYEQYF. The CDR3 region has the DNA TGTGCCAGCAGTTCGCAAACTGCGCTAGCGGCAAGCTCCTACGAGCAGTACTTC. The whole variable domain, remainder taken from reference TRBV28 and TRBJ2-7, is DVKVTQSSRYLVKRTGEKVFLECVQDMDHENMFWYRQDPGLGLRLIYFSYDVKMKEKGDIPEGYSVSREKKERFSLILESASTNQTSMYLCASSSQTALAASSYEQYFGPGTRLTVT.

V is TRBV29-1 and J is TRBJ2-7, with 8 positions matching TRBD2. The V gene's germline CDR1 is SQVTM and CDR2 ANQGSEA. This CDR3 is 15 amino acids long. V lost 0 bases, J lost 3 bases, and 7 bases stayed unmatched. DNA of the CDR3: TGCAGCGTTGAAGACTCCAGCGGGAGTTTCTACGAGCAGTACTTC. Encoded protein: CSVEDSSGSFYEQYF.

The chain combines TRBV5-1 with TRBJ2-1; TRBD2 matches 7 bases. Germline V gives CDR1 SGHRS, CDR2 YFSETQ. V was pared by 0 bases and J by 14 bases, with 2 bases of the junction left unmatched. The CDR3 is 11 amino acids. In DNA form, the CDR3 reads TGCGCCAGCAGCTTGGAGCGGGAAAAGTTCTTC. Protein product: CASSLEREKFF.

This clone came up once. This chain's CDR3 is CASSLAGVEGNEQFF. The CDR3 nucleotides read TGTGCCAGCAGTTTAGCAGGGGTTGAGGGCAATGAGCAGTTCTTC. The J gene is TRBJ2-1, the V gene TRBV28, with D possibly matching TRBD1 (6 bases). This CDR3 contains 15 residues. Germline assignment: CDR1 MDHEN and CDR2 SYDVKM. The V end was cut by 2 bases, the J end by 6 bases, with 14 bases between.